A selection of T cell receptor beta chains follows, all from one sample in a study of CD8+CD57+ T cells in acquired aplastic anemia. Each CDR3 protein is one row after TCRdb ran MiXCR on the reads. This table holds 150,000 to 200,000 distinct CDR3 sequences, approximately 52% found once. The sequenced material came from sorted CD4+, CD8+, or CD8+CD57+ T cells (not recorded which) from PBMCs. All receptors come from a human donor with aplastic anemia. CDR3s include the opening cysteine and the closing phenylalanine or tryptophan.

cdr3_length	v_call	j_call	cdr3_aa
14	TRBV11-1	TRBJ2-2	CASSPRGRNGELFF
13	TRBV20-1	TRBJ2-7	CSASPASFWEQYF
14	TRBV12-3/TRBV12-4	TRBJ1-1	CASSLFVRNTEAFF
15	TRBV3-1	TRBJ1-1	CASSQGVRLNTEAFF
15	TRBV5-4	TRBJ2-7	CASSLPGTASYEQYF
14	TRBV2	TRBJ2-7	CASSQGPTPYEQYF
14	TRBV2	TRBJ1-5	CASRTGQNNQPQHF
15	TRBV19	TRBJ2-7	CASSARGVTYHEQCF
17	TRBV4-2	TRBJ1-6	CASSPTGLSSYNSPLHF
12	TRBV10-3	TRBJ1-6	CAISEVGLLLHF
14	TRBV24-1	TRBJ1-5	CATSDQDYNQPQHF
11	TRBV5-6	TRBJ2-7	CASSVGGEQYF
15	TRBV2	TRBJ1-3	CASSLQTFSGNTIYF
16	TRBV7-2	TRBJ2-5	CASTPRTSGFQETQYF
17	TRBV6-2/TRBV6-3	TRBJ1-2	CASSYSRSLQGPDGYTF
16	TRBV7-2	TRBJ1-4	CASSSLRTGTNEKLFF
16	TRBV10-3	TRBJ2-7	CAISESIRTSVYEQYF
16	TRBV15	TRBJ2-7	CATSREPAGGPYEQYF
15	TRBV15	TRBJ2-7	CATSRDRGMSYEQYF
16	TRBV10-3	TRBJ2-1	CASSAPGSGGHREQFF
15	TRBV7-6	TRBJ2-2	CASSLVSTNTGELFF
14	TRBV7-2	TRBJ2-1	CASSESAGAAEQFF
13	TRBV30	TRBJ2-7	CAWMAQEFKEQYF
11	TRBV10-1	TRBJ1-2	CARTENYGYTF
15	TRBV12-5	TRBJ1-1	CASVAPGRGPSSAFF
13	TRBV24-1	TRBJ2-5	CATSDRDQETQYF
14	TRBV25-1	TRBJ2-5	CASSDQTDQETQYF
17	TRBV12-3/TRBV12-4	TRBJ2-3	CASSPMNWTGVIDTQYF
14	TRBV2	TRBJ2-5	CGSRVTGVQETQYF
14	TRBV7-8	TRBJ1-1	CASSLSDRNTEAFF
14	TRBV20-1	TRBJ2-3	CSGRRGGGTDTQYF